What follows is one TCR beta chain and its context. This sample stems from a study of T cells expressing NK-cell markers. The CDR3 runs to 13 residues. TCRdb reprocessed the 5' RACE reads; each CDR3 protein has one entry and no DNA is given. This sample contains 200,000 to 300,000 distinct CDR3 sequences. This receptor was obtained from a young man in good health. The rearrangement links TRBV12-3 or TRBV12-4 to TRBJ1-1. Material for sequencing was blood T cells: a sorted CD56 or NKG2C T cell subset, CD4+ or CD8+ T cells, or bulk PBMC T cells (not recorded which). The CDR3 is CASSPGTLQVAFF.